The 26 T cell receptor beta chains listed next were all sequenced from one sample in a study of T cells in localized non-small cell lung cancer (dated by TCRdb to between 2020 and 2021). The protocol used for the library was the immunoSEQ multiplex PCR assay. Here the immuneACCESS table is served through TCRdb, limited to in-frame sequences with V and J called. Missing clones are a known gap in these copies; in checked studies unresolved V genes cover under half, and the rest lacks a known reason. This sample is represented by about 33,000 clones; about nine tenths of them were singletons. The ten largest clonotypes hold under 6% of the sample. This specimen was PBMCs, taken before any cancer treatment. The receptors originated from a man aged 40 to 70 with stage II lung adenocarcinoma.

V and J are TRBV4-2 and TRBJ2-1, with TRBD1 matching 8 bases. V shed 3 bases, J shed 6 bases, and the junction held 1 base outside the gene matches. The CDR3 length is 13 residues. In germline, CDR1 is LGHNA, CDR2 YNFKEQ. In DNA form, the CDR3 reads TGTGCCAGCAGCCAGGACAGGGCCAATGAGCAGTTCTTC. This encodes CASSQDRANEQFF.

The rearrangement uses TRBV16 and TRBJ1-2, with D possibly matching TRBD1 (5 bases). CDR3 length: 14 residues. Looked up from germline, CDR1 is KGHSY and CDR2 is FQNENV. Between the trimmed V and J ends, which lost 4 bases and 8 bases, there was a span of 17 bases. The CDR3 DNA reads as TGTGCCAGCAGCCCCGGGACTGCGGTGCGGGGCTACACCTTC. Protein: CASSPGTAVRGYTF.

The chain carries TRBV5-1 and TRBJ2-5; 8 bases agree with TRBD2. Per germline, CDR1 SGHRS and CDR2 YFSETQ. After removal of 4 bases from V and 4 bases from J, the junction contained 9 bases not matched to a gene. The CDR3 has 15 residues. The CDR3 loop reads CASSGNTGGPETQYF. The CDR3 nucleotides are TGCGCCAGCAGCGGCAATACGGGAGGGCCAGAGACCCAGTACTTC.

The V gene is TRBV5-8, the J gene TRBJ2-3; 11 bases agree with TRBD1. Trimming at V came to 3 bases and at J to 4 bases, leaving 16 bases not matched to a gene. Germline-derived CDR1 and CDR2 are SGHTS and YDEGEE. The CDR3 has 19 residues. The CDR3 is CASSSEGWTGGTVSDTQYF. In nucleotides, the CDR3 is TGTGCCAGCAGCTCCGAAGGGTGGACAGGGGGCACCGTGTCAGATACGCAGTATTTT.

The V and J genes are TRBV28 and TRBJ1-4; 7 nucleotides agree with TRBD1. Germline CDR1 MDHEN, CDR2 SYDVKM. After removal of 5 bases from V and 0 bases from J, the junction contained 6 bases not matched to a gene. There are 16 residues in the CDR3. CDR3: CASSDRESTTNEKLFF. CDR3 bases: TGTGCCAGCAGTGACAGGGAGAGTACAACTAATGAAAAACTGTTTTTT.

The V call is TRBV7-9, the J call TRBJ2-5; no reliable D call. Trimming shortened V by 5 bases and J by 2 bases, and 15 bases separated the two germline ends. CDR3 size: 15 residues. Per germline, CDR1 SEHNR and CDR2 FQNEAQ (reference sequence). CDR3 DNA sequence: TGTGCCAGCAGCCCGCCCCTCGTGAGACAAGAGACCCAGTACTTC. Translating it yields CASSPPLVRQETQYF.

The V gene is TRBV29-1, the J gene TRBJ2-3; a weak D match, TRBD2 (6 bases). V was cut by 3 bases and J by 5 bases, with 12 bases left in between. The germline V gene has CDR1 SQVTM and CDR2 ANQGSEA. This CDR3 is built from 13 residues. The CDR3 loop reads CSVDIGGGDTQYF. CDR3 sequence (DNA): TGCAGCGTTGATATCGGGGGTGGAGATACGCAGTATTTT.

The chain uses TRBV7-3 and TRBJ2-1; TRBD2 matches at 8 bases. Germline V gene sequence: CDR1 SGHTA, CDR2 FQGTGA. V was pared by 5 bases and J by 14 bases, with 11 bases of the junction left unmatched. The CDR3 sequence is 13 residues long. The CDR3: CASSPVGLAMKFF. The CDR3 nucleotides are TGTGCCAGCAGCCCAGTTGGACTAGCCATGAAGTTCTTC.

The chain carries TRBV6-5 and TRBJ2-3; D remains ambiguous. The V gene lost 6 bases and the J gene lost 0 bases, with 7 bases spanning the gap. The length of the CDR3 is 13 residues. Germline V gene sequence: CDR1 MNHEY, CDR2 SVGAGI. The CDR3 here is CASRAPSTDTQYF. The CDR3 DNA is TGTGCCAGCAGGGCCCCGAGCACAGATACGCAGTATTTT.

V usage is TRBV11-2 and J usage is TRBJ1-2; D may be TRBD1 (6 bases). Germline CDR1 is SGHAT and CDR2 is FQNNGV. The CDR3 spans 15 residues. The V and J ends lost 4 bases and 2 bases respectively, with 14 bases between them. The CDR3 here is CASSSLTGNNYGYTF. DNA of the CDR3: TGTGCCAGCAGCTCTCTTACAGGGAACAACTATGGCTACACCTTC. Combining the CDR3 with reference TRBV11-2 and TRBJ1-2 gives the whole variable domain EAGVAQSPRYKIIEKRQSVAFWCNPISGHATLYWYQQILGQGPKLLIQFQNNGVVDDSQLPKDRFSAERLKGVDSTLKIQPAKLEDSAVYLCASSSLTGNNYGYTFGSGTRLTVV.

The chain carries TRBV19 and TRBJ2-5, with D perhaps TRBD2 (6 bases). CDR3 size: 15 residues. Germline V lookup: CDR1 LNHDA, CDR2 SQIVND (reference sequence). Trimming removed 0 bases from V and 5 bases from J, with 13 bases in between. DNA of the CDR3: TGTGCCAGTAGTATAGAGGGTGGAGGGCGCGAGACCCAGTACTTC. This sequence encodes CASSIEGGGRETQYF. Complete variable domain (other parts from reference TRBV19 and TRBJ2-5): DGGITQSPKYLFRKEGQNVTLSCEQNLNHDAMYWYRQDPGQGLRLIYYSQIVNDFQKGDIAEGYSVSREKKESFPLTVTSAQKNPTAFYLCASSIEGGGRETQYFGPGTRLLVL.

The CDR3 nucleotides are TGTGCCAGCAGTTTGGGACAGTACGAGCAGTACTTC. Its protein is CASSLGQYEQYF. The rearrangement links TRBV28 to TRBJ2-7; TRBD1 matches 7 bases. The CDR3 sequence is 12 residues long. Germline CDR1 and CDR2: MDHEN and SYDVKM. Trimming removed 3 bases from V and 4 bases from J; junction bases left unmatched: 0.

The chain employs TRBV7-3 and TRBJ2-1; 9 positions agree with TRBD2. With 2 bases clipped from V and 9 bases from J, the junction kept 8 bases outside the gene matches. The CDR3 is made up of 15 amino acids. CDR1 SGHTA and CDR2 FQGTGA come from the germline V gene. CDR3 nucleotide sequence: TGTGCCAGCAGCTTAGGGTTAGCGGGAGTGGTTGAGCAGTTCTTC. Protein product: CASSLGLAGVVEQFF. The variable domain in full, completed from reference TRBV7-3 and TRBJ2-1, reads GAGVSQTPSNKVTEKGKYVELRCDPISGHTALYWYRQSLGQGPEFLIYFQGTGAADDSGLPNDRFFAVRPEGSVSTLKIQRTERGDSAVYLCASSLGLAGVVEQFFGPGTRLTVL.

The V gene is TRBV9, the J gene TRBJ2-5, with D hard to call. Trimming shortened V by 0 bases and J by 1 base, and 10 bases separated the two germline ends. The CDR3 spans 15 residues. CDR1 is SGDLS, CDR2 YYNGEE, per germline. The CDR3 protein is CASSVGRVSQETQYF. The CDR3 nucleotides are TGTGCCAGCAGCGTAGGCCGGGTCTCCCAAGAGACCCAGTACTTC.

The genes are TRBV2 and TRBJ2-3, with unresolved D. The V end was cut by 6 bases, the J end by 3 bases, with 7 bases between. CDR1 is SNHLY and CDR2 is FYNNEI in the germline V gene. This CDR3 is 12 amino acids long. The CDR3, as DNA: TGTGCCAGCAGCGCCGGAACAGATACGCAGTATTTT. Its protein product is CASSAGTDTQYF.

As DNA, the CDR3 is TGTGCCAGCAGCGTTCTAGGGGGCAACACTGAAGCTTTCTTT. Translated, it gives CASSVLGGNTEAFF. The chain combines TRBV9 with TRBJ1-1; TRBD1 aligns across 7 bases. J gave up 2 bases and V 2 bases, and 3 bases lay outside the gene matches. From germline, CDR1 is SGDLS and CDR2 YYNGEE. The CDR3 is made up of 14 amino acids.

V and J are TRBV6-1 and TRBJ2-5, with 13 bases aligning to TRBD2. CDR3 length equals 18 residues. Germline V lookup: CDR1 MNHNS, CDR2 SASEGT. Trimming at V came to 2 bases and at J to 5 bases, leaving 11 bases not matched to a gene. The CDR3 region is CASSELLAGGGRGETQYF. The CDR3 nucleotides are TGTGCCAGCAGTGAACTACTAGCGGGAGGGGGTCGTGGGGAGACCCAGTACTTC.

The CDR3, as DNA: TGCGCCAGCAGCCAAGATCTATGGGGGGCCAACGTCCTGACTTTC. This translates into CASSQDLWGANVLTF. The chain links TRBV4-3 to TRBJ2-6; no firm D call. Deletions cut 0 bases from V and 4 bases from J, with 7 bases between. The germline CDR1 and CDR2 sequences are LGHNA and YSLEER. The CDR3 spans 15 residues.

The V gene is TRBV5-4, the J gene TRBJ2-4; 9 bases line up with TRBD1. V was pared by 3 bases and J by 1 base, with 5 bases of the junction left unmatched. The CDR3 runs to 16 residues. Germline assignment: CDR1 SGHNT and CDR2 YYREEE (reference sequence). CDR3 DNA sequence: TGTGCCAGCAGCTCATGGACAGGGGTGGCCAAAAACATTCAGTACTTC. Translating it yields CASSSWTGVAKNIQYF.

The chain combines TRBV30 with TRBJ2-7, with 14 nucleotides matching TRBD2. V trimming: 2 bases; J trimming: 5 bases; junction bases outside the gene matches: 8. CDR3 length equals 16 residues. CDR1 and CDR2 from the germline V gene are GTSNPN and SVGIG (reference sequence). CDR3: CAWSPGLAGVGDEQYF. The CDR3 nucleotides are TGTGCCTGGAGTCCGGGACTAGCGGGAGTTGGGGACGAGCAGTACTTC. Variable domain in full (rest from reference TRBV30 and TRBJ2-7): SQTIHQWPATLVQPVGSPLSLECTVEGTSNPNLYWYRQAAGRGLQLLFYSVGIGQISSEVPQNLSASRPQDRQFILSSKKLLLSDSGFYLCAWSPGLAGVGDEQYFGPGTRLTVT.

The genes are TRBV27 and TRBJ1-2; 7 bases are shared with TRBD1. CDR1 MNHEY and CDR2 SMNVEV come from the germline V gene (reference sequence). The CDR3 extends over 14 amino acids. The ends lost 5 bases at V and 2 bases at J; junction bases unmatched: 5. In nucleotides, the CDR3 is TGTGCCAGCAGTCAAGGGGGCGCAAACTATGGCTACACCTTC. This sequence encodes CASSQGGANYGYTF.

The CDR3 protein is CASSPGGRSYEQYF. CDR3 in DNA: TGTGCCAGCAGCCCTGGTGGTCGTTCCTACGAGCAGTACTTC. This chain uses TRBV7-2 with TRBJ2-7; D not certain. Germline CDR1 reads SGHTA; CDR2 reads FQGNSA. The CDR3 has 14 residues. Trimming pared 5 bases from V and 1 base from J, leaving 12 bases between.

The sample holds one count of this clone. This rearrangement joins TRBV2 to TRBJ2-5; no clear D gene. Deletions cut 8 bases from V and 6 bases from J, with 7 bases between. Germline CDR1 and CDR2: SNHLY and FYNNEI. The CDR3 length is 10 residues. In DNA form, the CDR3 reads TGTGCCAGCGGCGACCAGACCCAGTACTTC. This encodes CASGDQTQYF. The full variable domain, in which reference TRBV2 and TRBJ2-5 provide the parts outside the CDR3, is EPEVTQTPSHQVTQMGQEVILRCVPISNHLYFYWYRQILGQKVEFLVSFYNNEISEKSEIFDDQFSVERPDGSNFTLKIRSTKLEDSAMYFCASGDQTQYFGPGTRLLVL.

The chain is built from TRBV11-2 and TRBJ2-7; 10 bases map to TRBD1. The V segment lost 5 bases and the J segment 2 bases; nucleotides outside the gene matches: 3. CDR1 is SGHAT, CDR2 FQNNGV, per germline. The CDR3 totals 14 residues. The CDR3: CASSPGTGAYEQYF. In nucleotides, the CDR3 is TGTGCCAGCAGCCCCGGGACAGGGGCCTACGAGCAGTACTTC.

This chain joins TRBV10-3 and TRBJ2-1, with 14 bases that match TRBD2. Germline loops: CDR1 ENHRY, CDR2 SYGVKD. Germline trimming cut 4 bases from V and 8 bases from J; bases unmatched to any gene: 4. The CDR3 has 15 residues. The CDR3 region has the DNA TGTGCCATCAGTGGGAGACTAGCGGGAGGGTATGAGCAGTTCTTC. This codes for CAISGRLAGGYEQFF.

This clone was counted once. V usage is TRBV5-6 and J usage is TRBJ2-1, with 7 nucleotides matching TRBD1. The CDR3 is 13 residues long. Germline CDR1 reads SGHDT; CDR2 reads YYEEEE. The V segment lost 3 bases and the J segment 6 bases; nucleotides outside the gene matches: 3. As DNA, the CDR3 is TGTGCCAGCAGCTATACAGGGGTCAATGAGCAGTTCTTC. Its translation: CASSYTGVNEQFF.